The 21 T cell receptor beta chains below were found in one sample sequenced in a study of identical twins. TCRdb called the 5' RACE reads again in MiXCR, with one record for every CDR3 protein. The sample yields some 590,000 distinct CDR3 sequences, approximately 9.6% seen once. These data were also filed under a second study, of yellow fever vaccine responses in identical twins.

The sequencing sample was made of PBMCs. These receptors all stem from a woman aged 18-35 years in good health.

In its sample, this clonotype was seen many times. The chain carries TRBV9 and TRBJ1-3; weak D call: TRBD1 (5 bases). This CDR3 is 14 amino acids long. Trimming stripped 4 bases from V and 2 bases from J, with 10 bases between. CDR1 and CDR2 from the germline V gene are SGDLS and YYNGEE. CDR3 region: CASSPGQAGNTIYF. CDR3 nucleotide sequence: TGTGCCAGCAGCCCGGGGCAGGCTGGAAACACCATATATTTT.

This clonotype was detected a few times. J is TRBJ1-1 and V is TRBV29-1, with a possible D match to TRBD1 (6 bases). V was pared by 7 bases and J by 4 bases, with 16 bases between. This CDR3 has 13 residues. Germline assignment: CDR1 SQVTM and CDR2 ANQGSEA. In DNA form, the CDR3 reads TGCAGCGCCCTTTGGCGGGACACCACTGAAGCTTTCTTT. It specifies CSALWRDTTEAFF.

This chain joins TRBV6-2 or TRBV6-3 and TRBJ2-1; TRBD2 aligns across 15 bases. The germline V gene has CDR1 MNHEY and CDR2 SVGEGT. Trimming took 5 bases from V and 8 from J; bases not matched to a gene: 7. The CDR3 spans 16 residues. CDR3 protein: CASSPRGLAGGHEQFF. Here the CDR3 DNA reads TGTGCCAGCAGTCCTCGAGGACTAGCGGGGGGGCATGAGCAGTTCTTC.

The genes are TRBV20-1 and TRBJ2-1; 8 bases agree with TRBD2. Germline-derived CDR1 and CDR2 are DFQATT and SNEGSKA (reference sequence). CDR3 length equals 14 residues. V was pared by 0 bases and J by 7 bases, with 5 bases of the junction left unmatched. The CDR3 nucleotides are TGCAGTGCTAGAGACTTAGCGGGGCGGAATGAGCAGTTCTTC. Amino acids: CSARDLAGRNEQFF.

This clonotype was observed a handful of times. Here the CDR3 reads CATSFGVSNEQFF. Here the CDR3 DNA reads TGTGCCACCTCATTCGGGGTGTCCAATGAGCAGTTCTTC. The chain joins TRBV6-1 to TRBJ2-1, with D possibly matching TRBD2 (5 bases). Germline CDR1 is MNHNS and CDR2 is SASEGT. V gave up 10 bases and J gave up 6 bases, with 16 bases separating them. The CDR3 consists of 13 residues.

A few counts support this clonotype. The chain carries TRBV5-1 and TRBJ2-3; D gene ambiguous. V shed 3 bases and J shed 2 bases, with 7 bases lying between them. The CDR3 runs to 13 residues. The V gene's germline CDR1 is SGHRS and CDR2 YFSETQ. The CDR3 DNA sequence: TGCGCCAGCAGCTCCCAATTCACAGATACGCAGTATTTT. Protein: CASSSQFTDTQYF. Filled out from reference TRBV5-1 and TRBJ2-3, the complete variable domain reads KAGVTQTPRYLIKTRGQQVTLSCSPISGHRSVSWYQQTPGQGLQFLFEYFSETQRNKGNFPGRFSGRQFSNSRSEMNVSTLELGDSALYLCASSSQFTDTQYFGPGTRLTVL.

At least ten counts were recorded for this clonotype. The rearrangement links TRBV15 to TRBJ2-1; either TRBD1 or TRBD2 may fit D (5 bases each). The V gene lost 1 base and the J gene lost 4 bases, with 14 bases spanning the gap. CDR1 LNHNV and CDR2 YYDKDF come from the germline V gene (reference sequence). The CDR3 covers 16 residues. CDR3 region: CATSRAGGSGYNEQFF. Here the CDR3 DNA reads TGTGCCACCAGCAGAGCTGGGGGTTCGGGTTACAATGAGCAGTTCTTC.

This clonotype was seen ten or more times. This chain joins TRBV12-3 or TRBV12-4 and TRBJ2-7, with TRBD2 matching over 10 bases. This CDR3 spans 20 amino acids. The V segment lost 7 bases and the J segment 2 bases; nucleotides outside the gene matches: 23. The CDR3: CASTVILAGGRTLKPYEQYF. In DNA, the CDR3 is TGTGCCAGCACCGTCATATTAGCGGGAGGACGTACTCTAAAACCCTACGAGCAGTACTTC.

This clonotype was recorded at least ten times. J is TRBJ1-1 and V is TRBV4-3, with D possibly TRBD1 on 5 matching bases. Trimming left V 0 bases short and J 6 bases short, with 8 bases between. Germline CDR1 LGHNA, CDR2 YSLEER. The CDR3 is made up of 13 amino acids. CDR3 in amino acids: CASSQDQGAEAFF. The CDR3 nucleotides read TGCGCCAGCAGCCAAGATCAAGGGGCTGAAGCTTTCTTT.

The rearrangement uses TRBV12-3 or TRBV12-4 and TRBJ1-1; 8 nucleotides align to TRBD1. Unmatched junction bases numbered 7, after V lost 5 bases and J lost 5 bases. This CDR3 spans 14 amino acids. The CDR3 region has the DNA TGTGCCAGCAGTACCGTTACAGGGGGAACTGAAGCTTTCTTT. It specifies CASSTVTGGTEAFF.

In its sample, this clonotype was seen a few times. The chain joins TRBV6-2 or TRBV6-3 to TRBJ1-5, with D possibly TRBD1 on 6 matching bases. The germline V gene has CDR1 MNHEY and CDR2 SVGEGT. The CDR3 sequence is 17 residues long. The V end lost 6 bases, the J end lost 7 bases, and 25 bases lay between the germline ends. CDR3 sequence reads: CASSGGTQGSKGQPQHF. As DNA, the CDR3 is TGTGCCAGCAGCGGGGGGACACAGGGATCGAAGGGACAGCCCCAGCATTTT.

There are a few counts of this clonotype. The rearrangement uses TRBV29-1 and TRBJ2-6; 7 positions agree with TRBD1. Germline CDR1 reads SQVTM; CDR2 reads ANQGSEA. The junction had 7 bases not matched to a gene; V was cut back by 6 bases and J by 2 bases. CDR3 length: 15 amino acids. The CDR3 DNA follows: TGCAGCGTCCTACTGACAGGGACTGGGGCCAACGTCCTGACTTTC. This encodes CSVLLTGTGANVLTF.

This chain links TRBV10-2 with TRBJ2-7, with 9 nucleotides matching TRBD2. The CDR3 totals 13 residues. V shed 8 bases and J 4 bases; nucleotides not matched to a gene: 6. CDR1 and CDR2 from the germline V gene are WSHSY and SAAADI. Written as DNA, the CDR3 is TGCGCCAGCGGTCCTAGCGGGACGTACGAGCAGTACTTC. Protein: CASGPSGTYEQYF.

This clonotype was seen repeatedly, ten times or more. V is TRBV4-3 and J is TRBJ2-1; D possibly corresponds to TRBD2 (7 bases). This CDR3 is 17 amino acids long. The V end lost 0 bases, the J end lost 6 bases, and 18 bases lay between the germline ends. In germline, CDR1 is LGHNA, CDR2 YSLEER. This chain's CDR3 is CASSQDGGGSPGNEQFF. CDR3 nucleotides: TGCGCCAGCAGCCAAGATGGGGGCGGGAGTCCGGGCAATGAGCAGTTCTTC.

This clonotype was counted a single time. V gene TRBV11-3 combines with J gene TRBJ2-2; 7 nucleotides align to TRBD2. V lost 5 bases, J lost 6 bases, and 6 bases stayed unmatched. This CDR3 comprises 14 residues. Germline CDR1 SGHNT, CDR2 YENEEA. This CDR3 reads CASSPRGEAGELFF. The CDR3 region has the DNA TGTGCCAGCAGCCCACGGGGGGAAGCCGGGGAGCTGTTTTTT.

This clonotype was seen many times. The chain recombines TRBV24-1 with TRBJ2-2; 7 nucleotides line up with TRBD2. CDR3 length equals 15 residues. Per the germline V gene, CDR1 is KGHDR and CDR2 is SFDVKD. J gave up 4 bases and V 1 base, and 2 bases lay outside the gene matches. The DNA of the CDR3 is TGTGCCACCAGTGATTTCGGCGGGGGCACCGGGGAGCTGTTTTTT. Residues: CATSDFGGGTGELFF.

This clonotype was observed a handful of times. The CDR3 DNA reads TGTGCCAGCACTCAGGGGACCTACGAGCAGTACTTC. Translation: CASTQGTYEQYF. The V and J genes are TRBV2 and TRBJ2-7; D perhaps matches TRBD1 (6 bases). Trimming pared 7 bases from V and 2 bases from J, leaving 9 bases between. CDR3 length: 12 residues. Germline CDR1 is SNHLY and CDR2 is FYNNEI.

This clonotype appeared many times. J is TRBJ1-2 and V is TRBV7-2; 11 nucleotides align to TRBD1. V gave up 2 bases and J gave up 7 bases; unmatched junction bases: 9. Per the germline V gene, CDR1 is SGHTA and CDR2 is FQGNSA. The CDR3 is 16 amino acids. CDR3 coding DNA: TGTGCCAGCAGCTTAAGGGGACAGGGGGTTCGACGTGGCTACACCTTC. It translates to CASSLRGQGVRRGYTF.

This clonotype appeared many times. V is TRBV5-1 and J is TRBJ1-2; D is undetermined. The CDR3 totals 13 residues. CDR1 and CDR2 (germline): SGHRS, YFSETQ. Trimming took 3 bases from V and 6 from J, leaving 12 bases between them. This CDR3 reads CASSSDNGDGYTF. CDR3 nucleotides: TGCGCCAGCAGCTCCGACAATGGGGATGGCTACACCTTC.

Many counts were recorded for this clonotype. The chain links TRBV7-8 to TRBJ2-1; D possibly uses TRBD1 or TRBD2 (5 bases each). Germline CDR1 SGHVS, CDR2 FQNEAQ. This CDR3 is built from 14 residues. Between the trimmed V and J ends, which lost 4 bases and 4 bases, there was a span of 11 bases. This chain's CDR3 is CASSYRDAYNEQFF. CDR3 sequence (DNA): TGTGCCAGCAGCTACCGGGACGCTTACAATGAGCAGTTCTTC.

V usage is TRBV20-1 and J usage is TRBJ2-1; 8 nucleotides line up with TRBD2. The CDR3 loop spans 19 amino acids. Germline loops: CDR1 DFQATT, CDR2 SNEGSKA (reference sequence). Losses at the gene ends were 2 bases for V and 1 base for J; bases not matched to a gene: 16. CDR3 DNA sequence: TGCAGTGCTAGATACCATCGCACTAGCGGTATCAGTTCCTACAATGAGCAGTTCTTC. Translated: CSARYHRTSGISSYNEQFF.